This T cell receptor beta chain was identified during a study of blood T cell repertoires in COVID-19. About the research overall: COVID-19 samples, acute and convalescent, were from the United States, Italy and Spain. The analysed material was cDNA or gDNA that came from T cells, B-cell-depleted T cells, or PBMCs.

Germline-derived CDR1 and CDR2 are KGHDR and SFDVKD. The CDR3 contains 11 residues. Sequencing was performed with immunoSEQ multiplex PCR; in TCRdb, only in-frame clones are kept and a portion is missing. The profile shows over 350,000 clones, 80% to 95% of them singletons. Individuals drawn from about two dozen US areas were about 18 to 95 years old. The clonotype was recovered from a woman aged 40 to 50 who had been exposed to COVID-19. The specimen was PBMCs or T cells enriched from blood (not recorded which). The genes are TRBV24-1 and TRBJ2-7; D may be TRBD2 (5 bases). The CDR3: CASGLRYEQYF. CDR3 sequence (DNA): TGTGCGTCAGGACTTCGCTACGAGCAGTACTTC.